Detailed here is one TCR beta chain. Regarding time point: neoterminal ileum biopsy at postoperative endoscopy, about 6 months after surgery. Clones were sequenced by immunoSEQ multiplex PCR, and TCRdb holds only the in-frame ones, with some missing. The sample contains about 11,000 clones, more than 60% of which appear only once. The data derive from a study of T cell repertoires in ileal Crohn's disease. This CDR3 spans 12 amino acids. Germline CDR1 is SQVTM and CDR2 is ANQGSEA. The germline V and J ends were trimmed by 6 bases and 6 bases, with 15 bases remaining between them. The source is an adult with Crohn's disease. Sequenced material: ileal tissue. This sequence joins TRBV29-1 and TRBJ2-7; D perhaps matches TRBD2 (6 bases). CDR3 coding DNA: TGCAGCGTGCGGGACGCCCTCCTCGAGCAGTACTTC. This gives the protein CSVRDALLEQYF.